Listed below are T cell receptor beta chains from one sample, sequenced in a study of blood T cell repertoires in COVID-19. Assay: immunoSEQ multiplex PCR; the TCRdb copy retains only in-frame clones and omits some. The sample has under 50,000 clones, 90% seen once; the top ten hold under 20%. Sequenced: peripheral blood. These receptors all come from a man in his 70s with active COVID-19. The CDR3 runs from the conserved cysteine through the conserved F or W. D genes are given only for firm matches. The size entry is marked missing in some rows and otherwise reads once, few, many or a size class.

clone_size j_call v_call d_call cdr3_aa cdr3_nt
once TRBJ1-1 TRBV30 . CAWSAELEAFF TGTGCCTGGAGTGCTGAGTTAGAAGCTTTCTTT
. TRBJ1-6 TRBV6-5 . CASSYSRAAGPLHF TGTGCCAGCAGTTACTCACGGGCCGCGGGACCCCTCCACTTT
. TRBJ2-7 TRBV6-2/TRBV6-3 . CASSPQGTIYEQYF TGTGCCAGCAGCCCCCAGGGGACAATTTACGAGCAGTACTTC
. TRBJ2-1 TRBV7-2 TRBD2 CASSLGGLAVSDNEQFF TGTGCCAGCAGCTTAGGAGGACTAGCGGTTTCCGACAATGAGCAGTTCTTC
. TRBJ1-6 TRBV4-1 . CASSQEGRGVSYNSPLHF TGCGCCAGCAGCCAAGAGGGCAGGGGAGTATCCTATAATTCACCCCTCCACTTT
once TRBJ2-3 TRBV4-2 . CASSQDRATGADTQYF TGTGCCAGCAGCCAAGATCGAGCGACAGGCGCAGATACGCAGTATTTT
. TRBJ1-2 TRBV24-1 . CATSGGGYGYTF TGTGCCACCAGTGGGGGCGGCTATGGCTACACCTTC
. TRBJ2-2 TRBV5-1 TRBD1 CASQQAGGSGSGELFF TGCGCCAGCCAGCAGGCAGGGGGCTCGGGATCCGGGGAGCTGTTTTTT
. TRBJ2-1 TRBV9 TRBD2 CASSDFEREGRSNEQFF TGTGCCAGCAGCGACTTTGAGCGGGAGGGCCGATCCAATGAGCAGTTCTTC
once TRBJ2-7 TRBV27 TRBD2 CASSLQSGRARREQYF TGTGCCAGCAGTTTACAGAGCGGGAGGGCCCGGCGGGAGCAGTACTTC
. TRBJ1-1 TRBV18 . CASSPGQLNTEAFF TGTGCCAGCTCACCGGGACAATTGAACACTGAAGCTTTCTTT
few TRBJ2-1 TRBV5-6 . CASSHISSSYNEQFF TGTGCCAGCAGTCACATCTCTAGCTCCTACAATGAGCAGTTCTTC
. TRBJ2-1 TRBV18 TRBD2 CASSPTGLAGGNEQFF TGTGCCAGCTCACCAACGGGGCTAGCGGGAGGCAATGAGCAGTTCTTC
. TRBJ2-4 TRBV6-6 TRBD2 CASSPGLAGLLAKNIQYF TGTGCCAGCAGTCCGGGACTAGCGGGCCTCTTAGCCAAAAACATTCAGTACTTC
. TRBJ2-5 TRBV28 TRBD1 CASSFPGTAQETQYF TGTGCCAGCAGTTTCCCCGGGACAGCCCAAGAGACCCAGTACTTC
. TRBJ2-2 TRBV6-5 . CASSPSRTGELFF TGTGCCAGCAGCCCCTCGAGGACCGGGGAGCTGTTTTTT
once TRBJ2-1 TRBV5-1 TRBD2 CASSLASSGSYNEQFF TGCGCCAGCAGCTTGGCCTCTAGCGGGTCCTACAATGAGCAGTTCTTC
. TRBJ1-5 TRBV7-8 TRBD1 CASSSGQGARVQPQHF TGTGCCAGCAGCTCGGGACAGGGGGCAAGGGTTCAGCCCCAGCATTTT
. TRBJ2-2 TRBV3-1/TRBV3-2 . CASSQAQGDGELFF TGTGCCAGCAGCCAAGCCCAGGGTGACGGGGAGCTGTTTTTT
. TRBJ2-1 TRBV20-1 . CSAYKINEQFF TGCAGTGCTTACAAGATCAATGAGCAGTTCTTC
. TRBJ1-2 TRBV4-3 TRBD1 CASSQDRGRFYGYTF TGCGCCAGCAGCCAAGACAGGGGGCGATTCTATGGCTACACCTTC
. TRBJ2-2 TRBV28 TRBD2 CASSLYPSGIRTGELFF TGTGCCAGCAGTTTATATCCTAGCGGGATACGCACCGGGGAGCTGTTTTTT
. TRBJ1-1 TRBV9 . CASSVGSVNTEAFF TGTGCCAGCAGCGTAGGGAGTGTGAACACTGAAGCTTTCTTT
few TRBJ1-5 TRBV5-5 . CASSFGTLQPQHF TGTGCCAGCAGCTTCGGGACTTTGCAGCCCCAGCATTTT
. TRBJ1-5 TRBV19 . CASSIARRGGGSPNQPQHF TGTGCCAGTAGTATAGCCCGGAGGGGGGGTGGTAGCCCCAATCAGCCCCAGCATTTT
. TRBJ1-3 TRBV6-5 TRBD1 CASRRQGAGNTIYF TGTGCCAGCAGACGACAGGGTGCTGGAAACACCATATATTTT
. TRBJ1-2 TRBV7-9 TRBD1 CASSPWTGAGYTF TGTGCCAGCAGCCCCTGGACAGGGGCTGGCTACACCTTC
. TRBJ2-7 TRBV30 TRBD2 CAWSLLAGGYEQYF TGTGCCTGGAGTCTGCTGGCGGGAGGTTACGAGCAGTACTTC
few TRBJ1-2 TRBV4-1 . CASSKGGSYGYTF TGCGCCAGCAGCAAGGGGGGGTCCTATGGCTACACCTTC
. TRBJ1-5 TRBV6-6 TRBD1 CASSWTGGSGNQPQHF TGTGCCAGCAGCTGGACAGGGGGCTCCGGCAATCAGCCCCAGCATTTT
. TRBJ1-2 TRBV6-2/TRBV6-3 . CASSSGHPIRNYGYTF TGTGCCAGCAGTTCGGGACACCCTATACGGAACTATGGCTACACCTTC
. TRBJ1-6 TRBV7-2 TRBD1 CASSFKTGESPLHF TGTGCCAGCAGCTTTAAGACAGGGGAATCACCCCTCCACTTT
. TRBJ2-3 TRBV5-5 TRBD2 CASSLTAAGGADTQYF TGTGCCAGCAGCTTGACGGCGGCGGGGGGCGCAGATACGCAGTATTTT
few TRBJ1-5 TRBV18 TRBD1 CASSETGVVDQPQHF TGTGCCAGCTCAGAGACAGGGGTAGTGGATCAGCCCCAGCATTTT
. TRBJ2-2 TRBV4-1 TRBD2 CASTQGAGGNGELFF TGCGCCAGCACCCAGGGAGCGGGGGGCAACGGGGAGCTGTTTTTT
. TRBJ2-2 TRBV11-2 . CASSAPGLNTGELFF TGTGCCAGCAGCGCCCCGGGACTTAACACCGGGGAGCTGTTTTTT